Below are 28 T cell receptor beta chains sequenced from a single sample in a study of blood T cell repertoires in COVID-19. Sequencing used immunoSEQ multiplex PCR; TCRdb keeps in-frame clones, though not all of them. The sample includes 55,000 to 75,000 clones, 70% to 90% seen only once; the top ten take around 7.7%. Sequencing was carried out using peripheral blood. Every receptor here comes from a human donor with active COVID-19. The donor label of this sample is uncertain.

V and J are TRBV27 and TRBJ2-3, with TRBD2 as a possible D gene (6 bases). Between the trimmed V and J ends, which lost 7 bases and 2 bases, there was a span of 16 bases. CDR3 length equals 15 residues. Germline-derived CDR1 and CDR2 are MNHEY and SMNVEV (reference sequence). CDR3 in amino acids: CASKEIGRNTDTQYF. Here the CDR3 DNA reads TGTGCCAGCAAAGAAATCGGGAGAAACACAGATACGCAGTATTTT.

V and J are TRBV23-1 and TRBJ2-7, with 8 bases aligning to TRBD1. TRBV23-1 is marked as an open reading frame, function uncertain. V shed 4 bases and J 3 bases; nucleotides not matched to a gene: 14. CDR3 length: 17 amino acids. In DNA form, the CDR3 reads TGCGCCAGCAGTCCCGTGCCCCGGGACAGGACTTACTACGAGCAGTACTTC. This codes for CASSPVPRDRTYYEQYF.

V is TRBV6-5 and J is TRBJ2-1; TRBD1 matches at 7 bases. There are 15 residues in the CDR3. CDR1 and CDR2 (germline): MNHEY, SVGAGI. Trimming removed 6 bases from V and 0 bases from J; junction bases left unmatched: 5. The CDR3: CASSGQEVSYNEQFF. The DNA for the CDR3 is TGTGCCAGCAGCGGACAGGAGGTCTCCTACAATGAGCAGTTCTTC.

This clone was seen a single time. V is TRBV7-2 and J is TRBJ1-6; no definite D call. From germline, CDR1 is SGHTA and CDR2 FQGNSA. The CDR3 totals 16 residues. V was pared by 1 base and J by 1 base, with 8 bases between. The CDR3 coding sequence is TGTGCCAGCAGCTTAGACACGGGGTCCTATAATTCACCCCTCCACTTT. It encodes CASSLDTGSYNSPLHF.

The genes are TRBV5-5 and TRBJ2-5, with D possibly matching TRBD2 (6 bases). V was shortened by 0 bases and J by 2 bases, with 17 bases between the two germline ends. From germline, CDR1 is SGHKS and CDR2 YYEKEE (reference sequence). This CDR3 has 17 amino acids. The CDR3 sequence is CASSLAVGGAEQETQYF. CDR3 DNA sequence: TGTGCCAGCAGCTTGGCAGTCGGGGGAGCAGAGCAAGAGACCCAGTACTTC.

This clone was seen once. The CDR3 spells CATGTVAAGELFF. In nucleotides, the CDR3 is TGTGCCACCGGGACAGTGGCGGCCGGGGAGCTGTTTTTT. The J gene is TRBJ2-2, the V gene TRBV28, with 7 bases identical to TRBD1. The ends lost 10 bases at V and 6 bases at J; junction bases unmatched: 8. CDR1 is MDHEN and CDR2 is SYDVKM in the germline V gene. This CDR3 spans 13 amino acids.

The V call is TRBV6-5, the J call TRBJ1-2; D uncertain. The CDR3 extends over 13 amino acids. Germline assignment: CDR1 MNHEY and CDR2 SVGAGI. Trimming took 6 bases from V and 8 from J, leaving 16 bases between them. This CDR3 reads CASSPGLSGGYTF. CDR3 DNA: TGTGCCAGCAGCCCAGGCCTATCGGGAGGCTACACCTTC.

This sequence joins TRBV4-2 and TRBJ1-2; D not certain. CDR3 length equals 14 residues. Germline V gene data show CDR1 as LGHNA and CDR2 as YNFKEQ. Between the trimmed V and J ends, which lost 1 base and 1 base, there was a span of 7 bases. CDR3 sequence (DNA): TGTGCCAGCAGCCAAGGACAAGTTAACTATGGCTACACCTTC. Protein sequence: CASSQGQVNYGYTF.

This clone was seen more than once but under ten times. DNA of the CDR3: TGTGCCAGCAGGCCGACACGGACTGGAAACACCATATATTTT. Its protein product is CASRPTRTGNTIYF. The gene calls are TRBV6-5 and TRBJ1-3; D ambiguous. Germline V gives CDR1 MNHEY, CDR2 SVGAGI. Trimming left V 6 bases short and J 2 bases short, with 11 bases between. The CDR3 is made up of 14 amino acids.

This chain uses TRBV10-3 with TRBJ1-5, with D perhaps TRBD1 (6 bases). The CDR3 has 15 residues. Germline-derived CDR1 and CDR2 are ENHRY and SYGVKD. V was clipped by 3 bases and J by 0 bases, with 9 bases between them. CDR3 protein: CAISEGQHSNQPQHF. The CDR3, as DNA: TGTGCCATCAGTGAAGGACAGCATAGCAATCAGCCCCAGCATTTT.

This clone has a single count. CDR3 region: CAIRLGQFEPQHF. The CDR3 region has the DNA TGTGCCATCAGGCTAGGACAGTTTGAGCCCCAGCATTTT. V and J are TRBV10-3 and TRBJ1-5, with D possibly TRBD1 on 6 matching bases. CDR1 is ENHRY, CDR2 SYGVKD, per germline. This CDR3 has 13 amino acids. Trimming cost V 6 bases and J 8 bases, with 14 bases left between them.

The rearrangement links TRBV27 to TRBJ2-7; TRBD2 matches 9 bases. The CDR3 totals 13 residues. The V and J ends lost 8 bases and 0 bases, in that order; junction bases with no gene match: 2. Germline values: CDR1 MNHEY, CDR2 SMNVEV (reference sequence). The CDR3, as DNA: TGTGCCAGCGGAGCGGGAGGCTCCTACGAGCAGTACTTC. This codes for CASGAGGSYEQYF.

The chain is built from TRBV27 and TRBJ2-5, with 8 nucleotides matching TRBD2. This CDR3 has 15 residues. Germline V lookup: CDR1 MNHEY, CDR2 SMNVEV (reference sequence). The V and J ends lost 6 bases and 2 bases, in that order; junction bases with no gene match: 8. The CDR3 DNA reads TGTGCCAGCAGAGCTTTACTAGCGGAGCAAGAGACCCAGTACTTC. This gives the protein CASRALLAEQETQYF.

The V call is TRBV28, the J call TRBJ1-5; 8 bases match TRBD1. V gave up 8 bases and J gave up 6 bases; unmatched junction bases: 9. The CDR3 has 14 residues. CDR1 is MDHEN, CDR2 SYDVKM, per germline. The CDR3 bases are TGTGCCAGCTTACAGACAGGGGTTCTTCAGCCCCAGCATTTT. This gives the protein CASLQTGVLQPQHF.

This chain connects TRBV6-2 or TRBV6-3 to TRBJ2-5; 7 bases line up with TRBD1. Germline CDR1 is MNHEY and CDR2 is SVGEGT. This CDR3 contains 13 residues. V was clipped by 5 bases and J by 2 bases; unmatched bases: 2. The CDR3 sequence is CASSPTGQETQYF. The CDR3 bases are TGTGCCAGCAGTCCGACAGGGCAAGAGACCCAGTACTTC.

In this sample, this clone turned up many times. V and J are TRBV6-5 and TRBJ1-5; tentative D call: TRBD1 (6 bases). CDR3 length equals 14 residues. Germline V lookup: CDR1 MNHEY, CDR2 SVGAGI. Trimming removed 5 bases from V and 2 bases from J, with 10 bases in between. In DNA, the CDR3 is TGTGCCAGCAGTCCAGGGGATGGCAATCAGCCCCAGCATTTT. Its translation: CASSPGDGNQPQHF.

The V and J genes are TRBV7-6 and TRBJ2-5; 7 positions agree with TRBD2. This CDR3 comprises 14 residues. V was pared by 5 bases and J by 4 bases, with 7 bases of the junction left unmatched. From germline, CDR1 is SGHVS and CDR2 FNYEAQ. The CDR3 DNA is TGTGCCAGCAGCCGAATCGGGGGGTTAGAGACCCAGTACTTC. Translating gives CASSRIGGLETQYF.

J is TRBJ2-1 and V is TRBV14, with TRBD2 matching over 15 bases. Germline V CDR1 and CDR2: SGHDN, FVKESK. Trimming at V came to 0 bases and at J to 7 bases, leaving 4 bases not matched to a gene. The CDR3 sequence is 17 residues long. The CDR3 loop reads CASSQDRTSGRENEQFF. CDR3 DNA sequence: TGTGCCAGCAGCCAAGATCGGACTAGCGGGAGGGAGAATGAGCAGTTCTTC. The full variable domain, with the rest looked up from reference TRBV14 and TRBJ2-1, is EAGVTQFPSHSVIEKGQTVTLRCDPISGHDNLYWYRRVMGKEIKFLLHFVKESKQDESGMPNNRFLAERTGGTYSTLKVQPAELEDSGVYFCASSQDRTSGRENEQFFGPGTRLTVL.

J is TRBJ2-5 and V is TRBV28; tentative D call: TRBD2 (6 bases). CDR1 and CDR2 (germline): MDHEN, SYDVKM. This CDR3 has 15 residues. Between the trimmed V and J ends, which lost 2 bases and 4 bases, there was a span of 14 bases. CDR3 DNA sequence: TGTGCCAGCAGTTTAATATGGGGGGACGGAGAGACCCAGTACTTC. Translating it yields CASSLIWGDGETQYF.

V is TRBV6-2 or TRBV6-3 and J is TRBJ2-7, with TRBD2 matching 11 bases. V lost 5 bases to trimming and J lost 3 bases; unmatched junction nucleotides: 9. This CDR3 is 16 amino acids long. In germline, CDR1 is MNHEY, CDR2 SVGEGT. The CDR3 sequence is CASSDFPGTSGYEQYF. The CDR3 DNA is TGTGCCAGCAGTGACTTTCCCGGGACTAGCGGCTACGAGCAGTACTTC.

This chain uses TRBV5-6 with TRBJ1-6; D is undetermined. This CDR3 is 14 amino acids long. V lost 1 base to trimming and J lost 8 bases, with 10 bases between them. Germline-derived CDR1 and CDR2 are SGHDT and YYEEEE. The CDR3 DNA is TGTGCCAGCAGCTTGAGTTCGCGAGATTCACCCCTCCACTTT. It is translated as CASSLSSRDSPLHF.

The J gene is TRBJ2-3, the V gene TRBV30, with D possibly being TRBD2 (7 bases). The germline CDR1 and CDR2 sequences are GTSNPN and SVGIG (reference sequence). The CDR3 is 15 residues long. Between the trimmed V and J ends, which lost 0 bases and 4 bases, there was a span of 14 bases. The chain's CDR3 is CAWSVRWGGPDTQYF. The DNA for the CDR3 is TGTGCCTGGAGTGTTCGGTGGGGGGGCCCAGATACGCAGTATTTT.

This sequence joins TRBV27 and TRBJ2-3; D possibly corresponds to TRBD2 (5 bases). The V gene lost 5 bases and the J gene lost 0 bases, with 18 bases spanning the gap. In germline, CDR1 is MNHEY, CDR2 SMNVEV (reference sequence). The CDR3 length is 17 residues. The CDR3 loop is CASSPAGLMTSTDTQYF. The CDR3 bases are TGTGCCAGCAGTCCGGCTGGACTCATGACTAGCACAGATACGCAGTATTTT.

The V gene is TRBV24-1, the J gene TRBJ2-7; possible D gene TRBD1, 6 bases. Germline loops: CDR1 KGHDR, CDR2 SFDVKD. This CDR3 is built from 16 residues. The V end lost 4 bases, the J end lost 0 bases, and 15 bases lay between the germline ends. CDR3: CATSDSSGTSSYEQYF. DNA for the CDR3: TGTGCCACCAGTGACTCCTCCGGGACAAGCTCCTACGAGCAGTACTTC.

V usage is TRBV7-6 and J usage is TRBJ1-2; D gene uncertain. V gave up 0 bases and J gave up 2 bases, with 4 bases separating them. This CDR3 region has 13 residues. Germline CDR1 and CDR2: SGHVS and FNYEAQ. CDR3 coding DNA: TGTGCCAGCAGCTTAGCTCAGAACTATGGCTACACCTTC. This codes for CASSLAQNYGYTF.

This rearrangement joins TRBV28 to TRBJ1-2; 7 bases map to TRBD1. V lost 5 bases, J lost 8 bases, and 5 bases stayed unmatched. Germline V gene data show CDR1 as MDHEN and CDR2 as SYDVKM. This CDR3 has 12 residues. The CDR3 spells CASSGTVRGYTF. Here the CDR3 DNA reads TGTGCCAGCAGTGGGACAGTGAGAGGCTACACCTTC.

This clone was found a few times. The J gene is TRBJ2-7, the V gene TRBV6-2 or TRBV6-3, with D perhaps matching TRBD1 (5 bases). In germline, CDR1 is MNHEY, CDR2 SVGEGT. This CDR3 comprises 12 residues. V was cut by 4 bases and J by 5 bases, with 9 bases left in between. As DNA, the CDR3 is TGTGCCAGCAGTTGGTCAGGGCACGAGCAGTACTTC. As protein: CASSWSGHEQYF.

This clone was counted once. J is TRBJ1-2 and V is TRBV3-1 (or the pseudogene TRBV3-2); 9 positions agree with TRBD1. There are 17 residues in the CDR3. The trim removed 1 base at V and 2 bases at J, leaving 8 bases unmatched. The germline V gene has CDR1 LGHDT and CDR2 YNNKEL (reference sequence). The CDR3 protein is CASSQVPGTGQNYGYTF. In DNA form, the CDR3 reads TGTGCCAGCAGCCAAGTTCCCGGGACAGGGCAAAACTATGGCTACACCTTC.